One sample yielded the 21 T cell receptor beta chains listed below, sequenced in a study of ipilimumab plus nivolumab after autologous stem cell transplantation (dated by TCRdb to the early 2020s). Library generation was performed with the immunoSEQ multiplex PCR assay. This is the immuneACCESS table as TCRdb keeps it, with only in-frame sequences that have V and J called. A part of the clones is gone; compared with another copy, unresolved V genes explain less than half, and the rest is unexplained. For this sample there are roughly 25,000 clones; more than 70% appear just once. Jointly, the top ten make up around 5.2% of the sample. The sequenced sample was PBMCs, obtained in a trial of ipilimumab plus nivolumab as post-transplant consolidation. These receptors were taken from a male donor with diffuse large B-cell lymphoma.

The sample holds one count of this clone. This chain joins TRBV4-3 and TRBJ1-6, with TRBD1 matching over 9 bases. J gave up 7 bases and V 0 bases, and 4 bases lay outside the gene matches. The CDR3 is made up of 16 amino acids. The germline gives CDR1 LGHNA, CDR2 YSLEER. In DNA, the CDR3 is TGCGCCAGCAGCCAAGACGGGGGACAGGGAAATTCACCCCTCCACTTT. This sequence encodes CASSQDGGQGNSPLHF.

This clone has only one observation. CDR3 protein: CASSLGTGGSEQYF. For the CDR3, the DNA is TGTGCCAGCAGCTTAGGGACAGGGGGCTCTGAGCAGTACTTC. The V and J genes are TRBV7-2 and TRBJ2-7; TRBD1 matches at 11 bases. CDR3 size: 14 residues. Trimming at V came to 1 base and at J to 7 bases, leaving 3 bases not matched to a gene. Germline V gives CDR1 SGHTA, CDR2 FQGNSA.

The genes are TRBV6-6 and TRBJ1-2; TRBD1 agrees at 11 bases. Germline V gene lookup returns CDR1 MNHNY and CDR2 SVGAGI (reference sequence). CDR3 length: 14 amino acids. V lost 6 bases, J lost 4 bases, and 4 bases stayed unmatched. The CDR3 nucleotides are TGTGCCAGCAGCCGGACAGGGGGCGGCTATGGCTACACCTTC. Translated, it gives CASSRTGGGYGYTF.

The J gene is TRBJ2-7, the V gene TRBV6-4; D is unresolved. This CDR3 contains 19 residues. V lost 0 bases, J lost 3 bases, and 24 bases lay in between. CDR1 and CDR2 (germline): MRHNA, SNTAGT. The CDR3 DNA is TGTGCCAGCAGTGACTCGGGTAGGCGAGAGACCCGAACTTACTACGAGCAGTACTTC. Its translation is CASSDSGRRETRTYYEQYF.

This sequence joins TRBV4-1 and TRBJ2-7; D is possibly TRBD2 (5 bases). In germline, CDR1 is MGHRA, CDR2 YSYEKL. V lost 2 bases, J lost 3 bases, and 11 bases lay in between. The CDR3 has 14 residues. In DNA form, the CDR3 reads TGCGCCAGCAGCCAAACCACCGGGATCTACGAGCAGTACTTC. This encodes CASSQTTGIYEQYF.

V usage is TRBV18 and J usage is TRBJ2-7; possibly TRBD1 for D (6 bases). This CDR3 comprises 17 residues. CDR1 and CDR2 (germline): KGHSH, LQKENI. V lost 2 bases and J 0 bases, leaving 17 bases between the germline ends. The CDR3 reads CASSPVIQGPISYEQYF. DNA of the CDR3: TGTGCCAGCTCACCAGTGATCCAGGGGCCTATCTCCTACGAGCAGTACTTC.

The rearrangement uses TRBV2 and TRBJ1-2; weak D call: TRBD1 (5 bases). This CDR3 region has 13 residues. Germline V gene lookup returns CDR1 SNHLY and CDR2 FYNNEI. Trimming left V 5 bases short and J 4 bases short, with 11 bases between. Written as DNA, the CDR3 is TGTGCCAGCAGTTTCGGGACTTCCTATGGCTACACCTTC. It is translated as CASSFGTSYGYTF.

The chain links TRBV7-9 to TRBJ2-2, with D perhaps matching TRBD1 (6 bases). The CDR3 consists of 15 residues. The germline gives CDR1 SEHNR, CDR2 FQNEAQ (reference sequence). The V end was cut by 2 bases, the J end by 3 bases, with 10 bases between. The CDR3 DNA reads TGTGCCAGCAGCTTATGGGGGCACGACACCGGGGAGCTGTTTTTT. Amino acids: CASSLWGHDTGELFF.

This sequence joins TRBV11-2 and TRBJ2-3, with 15 bases fitting TRBD2. Germline values: CDR1 SGHAT, CDR2 FQNNGV. The CDR3 is 17 amino acids. V was clipped by 1 base and J by 5 bases; unmatched bases: 4. The CDR3, as DNA: TGTGCCAGCAGCTTAGCGGGACTAGCGGGAGGTAGAGATACGCAGTATTTT. As protein: CASSLAGLAGGRDTQYF.

This chain connects TRBV7-2 to TRBJ2-3; the D gene could be TRBD1 or TRBD2 (5 bases each). The V gene's germline CDR1 is SGHTA and CDR2 FQGNSA. The CDR3 has 13 residues. Trimming stripped 5 bases from V and 9 bases from J, with 15 bases between. CDR3 bases: TGTGCCAGCAGCGGCCTCGGGGCCCGAACGCAGTATTTT. Its protein product is CASSGLGARTQYF.

The gene calls are TRBV7-2 and TRBJ2-2, with TRBD2 matching 10 bases. This CDR3 contains 16 residues. CDR1 is SGHTA and CDR2 is FQGNSA in the germline V gene. V lost 5 bases to trimming and J lost 6 bases; unmatched junction nucleotides: 9. CDR3 in DNA: TGTGCCAGCAGCCGCAACCCCGGGACTAGCGCCGGGGAGCTGTTTTTT. It encodes CASSRNPGTSAGELFF.

The chain has TRBV7-2 and TRBJ1-3; D not resolved. The germline V and J ends were trimmed by 5 bases and 12 bases, with 17 bases remaining between them. The V gene's germline CDR1 is SGHTA and CDR2 FQGNSA. The CDR3 has 13 amino acids. CDR3 in amino acids: CASSPELLPNIYF. The CDR3 region has the DNA TGTGCCAGCAGCCCCGAGCTTCTTCCGAACATATATTTT.

The chain links TRBV13 to TRBJ2-7, with D unresolved. Trimming stripped 5 bases from V and 0 bases from J, with 14 bases between. The germline gives CDR1 PRHDT, CDR2 FYEKMQ (reference sequence). This CDR3 is 15 amino acids long. Here the CDR3 DNA reads TGTGCCAGCAGCCCACGACGGTTTAGCTCCTACGAGCAGTACTTC. Translated: CASSPRRFSSYEQYF.

CDR3 loop: CASSSRGLTGELFF. The DNA of the CDR3 is TGTGCCAGCAGCTCCAGAGGACTCACCGGGGAGCTGTTTTTT. This chain connects TRBV5-8 to TRBJ2-2, with a weak D call TRBD2 (5 bases). Germline CDR1 SGHTS, CDR2 YDEGEE. CDR3 length equals 14 residues. V was trimmed by 3 bases and J by 4 bases, leaving 10 bases between them.

The chain couples TRBV10-1 to TRBJ2-1, with 12 bases aligning to TRBD2. CDR3 size: 16 residues. V shed 6 bases, J shed 1 base, and the junction held 4 bases outside the gene matches. The germline V gene has CDR1 WNHNN and CDR2 SYGVQD (reference sequence). CDR3 sequence: CASSRTSGVSYNEQFF. For the CDR3, the DNA is TGCGCCAGCAGCCGGACTAGCGGGGTTTCCTACAATGAGCAGTTCTTC.

V and J are TRBV5-6 and TRBJ1-5, with D tentatively TRBD1 (6 bases). The V gene's germline CDR1 is SGHDT and CDR2 YYEEEE. This CDR3 comprises 13 residues. Trimming stripped 3 bases from V and 5 bases from J, with 9 bases between. The CDR3, as DNA: TGTGCCAGCAGCTCGAACAGGGATCAGCCCCAGCATTTT. Its translation is CASSSNRDQPQHF.

The chain combines TRBV5-1 with TRBJ1-1, with 7 bases fitting TRBD1. V shed 4 bases, J shed 1 base, and the junction held 4 bases outside the gene matches. This CDR3 contains 14 residues. Germline V gene lookup returns CDR1 SGHRS and CDR2 YFSETQ. CDR3 amino acids: CASSPGQQNTEAFF. The CDR3 bases are TGCGCCAGCAGCCCGGGACAGCAGAACACTGAAGCTTTCTTT.

This rearrangement joins TRBV7-6 to TRBJ2-3, with no clear D. The germline V gene encodes CDR1 SGHVS and CDR2 FNYEAQ. The CDR3 is 15 residues long. Trimming removed 1 base at V and 10 bases at J, with 18 bases between. The CDR3 coding sequence is TGTGCCAGCAGCTTAGGGGGTAATTGGGATGATCCGCAGTATTTT. Its translation is CASSLGGNWDDPQYF.

This chain connects TRBV5-4 to TRBJ2-3; TRBD2 agrees at 7 bases. CDR1 is SGHNT and CDR2 is YYREEE in the germline V gene (reference sequence). The trim removed 2 bases at V and 1 base at J, leaving 4 bases unmatched. This CDR3 contains 15 residues. The CDR3 coding sequence is TGTGCCAGCAGCTTAGCGGGACCGCGCACAGATACGCAGTATTTT. Translation: CASSLAGPRTDTQYF.

The chain carries TRBV19 and TRBJ2-3, with 10 positions matching TRBD2. The CDR3 is made up of 18 amino acids. V was pared by 0 bases and J by 2 bases, with 8 bases of the junction left unmatched. In germline, CDR1 is LNHDA, CDR2 SQIVND (reference sequence). Written as DNA, the CDR3 is TGTGCCAGTAGTATAGATGCGATAGCGGGGGGCTCCACAGATACGCAGTATTTT. This codes for CASSIDAIAGGSTDTQYF.

This chain uses TRBV7-2 with TRBJ1-6; the match to TRBD1 covers 8 bases. The CDR3 extends over 14 amino acids. V shed 5 bases and J 10 bases; nucleotides not matched to a gene: 7. CDR1 SGHTA and CDR2 FQGNSA come from the germline V gene. The chain's CDR3 is CASSRGQGRSPLHF. For the CDR3, the DNA is TGTGCCAGCAGCCGCGGACAGGGAAGATCACCCCTCCACTTT.